What follows describes a single TCR beta chain. The sample originates from a study of blood T cell repertoires in COVID-19. Study at large: Acute-phase and convalescent COVID-19 samples originated in the United States, Italy and Spain. Sources were T cells, B-cell-depleted T cells, or PBMCs; the material itself was cDNA or gDNA.

In the source study's methods: Amplification of reference gene primers provided the estimated nucleated cell counts. TCRdb's copy holds only in-frame clones and misses some; the assay was immunoSEQ multiplex PCR. V, J and clone size are taken as reported in that table, and D and trimming were inferred from the DNA itself. The table records hundreds of thousands of clones, about 85% of them present only once. Germline-derived CDR1 and CDR2 are SGDLS and YYNGEE. Losses at the gene ends were 5 bases for V and 5 bases for J; bases not matched to a gene: 14. The CDR3 length is 17 residues. V is TRBV9 and J is TRBJ2-2, with 8 bases fitting TRBD2. The clonotype was recovered from a man in his late teens or twenties with active or convalescent COVID-19. Sequenced sample: peripheral blood. CDR3 nucleotide sequence: TGTGCCAGCAGTCGTGGGAGCGGGGGCCCGAGGACCGGGGAGCTGTTTTTT. Translating gives CASSRGSGGPRTGELFF.